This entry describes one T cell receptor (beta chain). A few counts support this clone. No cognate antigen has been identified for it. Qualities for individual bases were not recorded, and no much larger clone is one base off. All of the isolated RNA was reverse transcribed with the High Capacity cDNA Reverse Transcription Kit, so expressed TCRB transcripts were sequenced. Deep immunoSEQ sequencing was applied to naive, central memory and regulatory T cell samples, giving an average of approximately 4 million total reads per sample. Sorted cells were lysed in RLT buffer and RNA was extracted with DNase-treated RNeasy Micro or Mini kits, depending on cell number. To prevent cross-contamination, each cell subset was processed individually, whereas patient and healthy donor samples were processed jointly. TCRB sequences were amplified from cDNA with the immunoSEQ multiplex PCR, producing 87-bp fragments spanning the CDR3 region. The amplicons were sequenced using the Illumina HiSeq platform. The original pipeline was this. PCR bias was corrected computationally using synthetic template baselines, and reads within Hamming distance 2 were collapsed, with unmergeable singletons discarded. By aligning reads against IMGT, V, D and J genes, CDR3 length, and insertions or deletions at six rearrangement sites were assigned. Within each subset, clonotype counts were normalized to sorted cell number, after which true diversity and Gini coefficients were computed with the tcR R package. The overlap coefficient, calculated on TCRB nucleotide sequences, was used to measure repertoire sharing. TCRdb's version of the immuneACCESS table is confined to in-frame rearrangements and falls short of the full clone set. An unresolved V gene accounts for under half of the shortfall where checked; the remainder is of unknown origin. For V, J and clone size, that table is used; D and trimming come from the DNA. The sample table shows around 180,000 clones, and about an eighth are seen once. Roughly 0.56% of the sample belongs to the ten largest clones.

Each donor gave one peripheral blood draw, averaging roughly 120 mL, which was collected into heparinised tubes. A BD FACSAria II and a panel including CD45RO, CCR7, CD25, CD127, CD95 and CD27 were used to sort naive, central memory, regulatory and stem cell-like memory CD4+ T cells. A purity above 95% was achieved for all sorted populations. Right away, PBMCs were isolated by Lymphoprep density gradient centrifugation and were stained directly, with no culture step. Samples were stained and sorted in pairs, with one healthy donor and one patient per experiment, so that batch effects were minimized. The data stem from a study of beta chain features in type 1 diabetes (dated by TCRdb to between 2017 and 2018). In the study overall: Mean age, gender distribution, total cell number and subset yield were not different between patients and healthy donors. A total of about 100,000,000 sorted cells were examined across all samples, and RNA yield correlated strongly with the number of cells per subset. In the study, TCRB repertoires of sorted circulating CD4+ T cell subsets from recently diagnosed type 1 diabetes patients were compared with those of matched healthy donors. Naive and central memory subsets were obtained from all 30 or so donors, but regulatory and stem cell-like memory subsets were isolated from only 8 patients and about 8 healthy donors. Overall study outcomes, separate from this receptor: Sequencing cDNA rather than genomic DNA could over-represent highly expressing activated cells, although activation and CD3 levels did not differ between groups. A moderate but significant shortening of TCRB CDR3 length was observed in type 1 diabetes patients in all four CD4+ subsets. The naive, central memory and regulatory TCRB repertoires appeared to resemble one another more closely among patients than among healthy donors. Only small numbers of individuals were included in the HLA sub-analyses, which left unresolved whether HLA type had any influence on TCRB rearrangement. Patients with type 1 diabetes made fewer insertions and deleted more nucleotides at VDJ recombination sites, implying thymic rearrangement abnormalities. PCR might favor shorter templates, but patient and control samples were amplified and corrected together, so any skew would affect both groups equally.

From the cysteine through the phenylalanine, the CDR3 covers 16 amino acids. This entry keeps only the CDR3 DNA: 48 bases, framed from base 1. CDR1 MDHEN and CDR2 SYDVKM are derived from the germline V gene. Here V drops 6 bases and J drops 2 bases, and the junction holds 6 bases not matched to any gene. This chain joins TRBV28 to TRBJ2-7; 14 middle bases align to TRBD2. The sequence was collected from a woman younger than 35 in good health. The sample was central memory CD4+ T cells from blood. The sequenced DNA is TGTGCCAGCAGGTTGGGGACTAGCGGGGGTACCTACGAGCAGTACTTC. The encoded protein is CASRLGTSGGTYEQYF.